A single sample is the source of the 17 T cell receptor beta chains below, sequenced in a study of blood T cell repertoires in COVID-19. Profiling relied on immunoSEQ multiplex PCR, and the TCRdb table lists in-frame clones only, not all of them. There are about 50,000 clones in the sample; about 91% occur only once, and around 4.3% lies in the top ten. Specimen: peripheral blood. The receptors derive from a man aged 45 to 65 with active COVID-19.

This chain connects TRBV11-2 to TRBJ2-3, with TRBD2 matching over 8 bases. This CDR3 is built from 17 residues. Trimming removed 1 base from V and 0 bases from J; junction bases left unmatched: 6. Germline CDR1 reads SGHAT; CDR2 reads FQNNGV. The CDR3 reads CASSLVRPGGSTDTQYF. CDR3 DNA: TGTGCCAGCAGCTTAGTTAGACCGGGAGGGAGCACAGATACGCAGTATTTT.

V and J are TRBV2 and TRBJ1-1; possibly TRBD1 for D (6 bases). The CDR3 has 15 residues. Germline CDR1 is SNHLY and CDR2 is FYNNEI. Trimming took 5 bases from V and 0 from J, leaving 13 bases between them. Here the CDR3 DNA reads TGTGCCAGCAGTACACCGGGACACATGAACACTGAAGCTTTCTTT. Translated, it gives CASSTPGHMNTEAFF.

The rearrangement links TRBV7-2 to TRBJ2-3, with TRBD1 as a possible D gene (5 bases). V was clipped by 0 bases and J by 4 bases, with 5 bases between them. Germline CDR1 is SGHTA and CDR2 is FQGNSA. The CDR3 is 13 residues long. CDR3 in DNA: TGTGCCAGCAGCTTAGCGGGGCCAGATACGCAGTATTTT. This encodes CASSLAGPDTQYF.

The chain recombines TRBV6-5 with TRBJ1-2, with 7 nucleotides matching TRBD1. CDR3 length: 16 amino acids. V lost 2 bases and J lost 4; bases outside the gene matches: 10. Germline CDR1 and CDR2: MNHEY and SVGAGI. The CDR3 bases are TGTGCCAGCAGTTACGGCGGACTCAGGGGGGCCTATGGCTACACCTTC. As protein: CASSYGGLRGAYGYTF.

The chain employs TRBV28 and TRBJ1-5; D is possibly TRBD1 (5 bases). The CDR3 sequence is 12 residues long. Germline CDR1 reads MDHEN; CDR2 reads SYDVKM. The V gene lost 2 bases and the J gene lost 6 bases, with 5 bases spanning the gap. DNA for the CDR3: TGTGCCAGCAGTTTAACAGGTCAGCCCCAGCATTTT. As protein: CASSLTGQPQHF.

CDR3 loop: CASSEASVSYEQYF. Written as DNA, the CDR3 is TGTGCCAGCAGTGAAGCTAGCGTCAGCTACGAGCAGTACTTC. The chain employs TRBV6-1 and TRBJ2-7, with D possibly TRBD2 on 5 matching bases. Germline CDR1 is MNHNS and CDR2 is SASEGT. This CDR3 has 14 amino acids. Trimming stripped 0 bases from V and 3 bases from J, with 9 bases between.

The chain's CDR3 is CASSPCLRTGVITDTQYF. For the CDR3, the DNA is TGTGCCAGCTCACCATGTTTGCGGACAGGGGTTATCACAGATACGCAGTATTTT. The V call is TRBV18, the J call TRBJ2-3; 9 nucleotides align to TRBD1. V shed 2 bases and J 2 bases; nucleotides not matched to a gene: 11. Germline V CDR1 and CDR2: KGHSH, LQKENI. This CDR3 has 18 amino acids.

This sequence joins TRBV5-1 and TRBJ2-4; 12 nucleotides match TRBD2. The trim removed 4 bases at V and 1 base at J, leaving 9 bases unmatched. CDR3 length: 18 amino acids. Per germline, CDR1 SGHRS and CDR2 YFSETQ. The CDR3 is CASSQGTSGPGAKNIQYF. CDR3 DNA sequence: TGCGCCAGCAGCCAGGGGACTAGCGGGCCGGGGGCCAAAAACATTCAGTACTTC.

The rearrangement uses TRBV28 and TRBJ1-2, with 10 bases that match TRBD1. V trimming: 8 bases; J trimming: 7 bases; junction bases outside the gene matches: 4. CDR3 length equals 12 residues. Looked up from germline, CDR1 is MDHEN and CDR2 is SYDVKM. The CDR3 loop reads CASHGQGGGYTF. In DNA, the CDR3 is TGTGCCAGCCACGGACAGGGGGGTGGCTACACCTTC.

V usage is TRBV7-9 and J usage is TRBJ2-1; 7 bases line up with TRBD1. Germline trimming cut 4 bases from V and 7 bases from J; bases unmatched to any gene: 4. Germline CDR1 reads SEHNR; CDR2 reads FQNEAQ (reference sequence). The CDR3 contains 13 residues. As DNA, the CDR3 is TGTGCCAGCAGCTCCCAGGACAGGAATGAGCAGTTCTTC. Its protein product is CASSSQDRNEQFF.

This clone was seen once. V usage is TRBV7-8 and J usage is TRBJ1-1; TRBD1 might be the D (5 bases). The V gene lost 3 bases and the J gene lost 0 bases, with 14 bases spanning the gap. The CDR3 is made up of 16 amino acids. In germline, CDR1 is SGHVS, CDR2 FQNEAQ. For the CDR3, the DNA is TGTGCCAGCAGCTTTAGTCAGGGATCCATGAACACTGAAGCTTTCTTT. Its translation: CASSFSQGSMNTEAFF. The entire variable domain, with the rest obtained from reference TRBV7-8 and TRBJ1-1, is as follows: GAGVSQSPRYKVAKRGQDVALRCDPISGHVSLFWYQQALGQGPEFLTYFQNEAQLDKSGLPSDRFFAERPEGSVSTLKIQRTQQEDSAVYLCASSFSQGSMNTEAFFGQGTRLTVV.

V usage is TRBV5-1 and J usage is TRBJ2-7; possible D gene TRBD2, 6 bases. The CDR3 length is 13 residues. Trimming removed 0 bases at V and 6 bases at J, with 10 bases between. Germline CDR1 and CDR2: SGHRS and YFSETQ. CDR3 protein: CASSLGRVGEQYF. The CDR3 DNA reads TGCGCCAGCAGCTTGGGGAGGGTTGGCGAGCAGTACTTC.

CDR3 nucleotides: TGTGCCTGGAATACAGGGAATAACTATGGCTACACCTTC. Translation: CAWNTGNNYGYTF. The chain uses TRBV30 and TRBJ1-2, with D tentatively TRBD1 (6 bases). The CDR3 has 13 amino acids. The V and J ends lost 4 bases and 1 base respectively, with 10 bases between them. Germline V gene lookup returns CDR1 GTSNPN and CDR2 SVGIG (reference sequence).

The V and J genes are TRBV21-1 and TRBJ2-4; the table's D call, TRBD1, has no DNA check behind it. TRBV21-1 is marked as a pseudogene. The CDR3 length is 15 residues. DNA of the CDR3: TGTGCCAGCAGCAAACGTTGGGCGGCCAAAAACATTCAGTACTTC. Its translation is CASSKRWAAKNIQYF.

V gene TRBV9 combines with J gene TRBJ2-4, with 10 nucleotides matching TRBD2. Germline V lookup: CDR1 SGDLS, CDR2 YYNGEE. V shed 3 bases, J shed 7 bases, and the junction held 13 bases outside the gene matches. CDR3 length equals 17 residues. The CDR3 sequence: CASSDGLDLLAGNIQYF. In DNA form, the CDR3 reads TGTGCCAGCAGCGATGGACTGGACCTACTAGCGGGGAACATTCAGTACTTC.

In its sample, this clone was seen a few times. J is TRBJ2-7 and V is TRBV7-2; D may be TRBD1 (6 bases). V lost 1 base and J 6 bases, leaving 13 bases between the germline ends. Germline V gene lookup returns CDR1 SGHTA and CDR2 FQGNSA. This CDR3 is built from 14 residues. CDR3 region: CASSLDAQGSEQYF. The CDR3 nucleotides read TGTGCCAGCAGCTTAGACGCACAGGGCTCCGAGCAGTACTTC.

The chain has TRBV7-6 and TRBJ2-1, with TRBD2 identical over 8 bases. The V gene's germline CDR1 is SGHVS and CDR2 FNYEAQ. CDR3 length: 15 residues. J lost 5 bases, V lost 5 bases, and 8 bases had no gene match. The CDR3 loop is CASSPTGGIHNEQFF. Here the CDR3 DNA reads TGTGCCAGCAGCCCTACGGGGGGGATCCACAATGAGCAGTTCTTC.